This entry lists 17 T cell receptor beta chains sequenced from one sample in a study of blood T cell repertoires in COVID-19. Some clones are missing from TCRdb's copy, which holds only in-frame ones; the method was immunoSEQ multiplex PCR. The sample includes 250,000 or so clones, roughly 89% of them seen just once. Source material: peripheral blood. These receptors all stem from a woman aged 40 to 55 who had recovered from COVID-19.

The chain couples TRBV3-1 (or the pseudogene TRBV3-2) to TRBJ1-6, with 7 positions matching TRBD1. After removal of 4 bases from V and 5 bases from J, the junction contained 2 bases not matched to a gene. This CDR3 comprises 14 residues. Per the germline V gene, CDR1 is LGHDT and CDR2 is YNNKEL (reference sequence). CDR3: CASSLQGHNSPLHF. CDR3 bases: TGTGCCAGCAGCCTACAGGGGCATAATTCACCCCTCCACTTT.

The J gene is TRBJ1-5, the V gene TRBV3-1 (or the pseudogene TRBV3-2), with a possible D match to TRBD1 (6 bases). CDR1 is LGHDT, CDR2 YNNKEL, per germline (reference sequence). This CDR3 has 15 residues. V was cut by 0 bases and J by 5 bases, with 11 bases left in between. The CDR3 spells CASSQDTGSDQPQHF. The CDR3 nucleotides are TGTGCCAGCAGCCAAGACACAGGGTCGGATCAGCCCCAGCATTTT.

DNA for the CDR3: TGTGCCAGCAGTTACTCGAGATCGGTGGGAGGGCCGATCGAGCAGTACGTC. Its protein is CASSYSRSVGGPIEQYV. V usage is TRBV6-2 or TRBV6-3 and J usage is TRBJ2-7; 7 nucleotides match TRBD2. The CDR3 length is 17 residues. The V segment lost 0 bases and the J segment 6 bases; nucleotides outside the gene matches: 14. Germline V gene lookup returns CDR1 MNHEY and CDR2 SVGEGT.

This sequence joins TRBV5-1 and TRBJ2-3; D is ambiguous. The V and J ends lost 4 bases and 4 bases respectively, with 13 bases between them. The CDR3 spans 14 residues. The V gene's germline CDR1 is SGHRS and CDR2 YFSETQ. This chain's CDR3 is CASSAGLLADTQYF. Here the CDR3 DNA reads TGCGCCAGCAGCGCAGGCCTCTTGGCAGATACGCAGTATTTT.

The chain couples TRBV7-3 to TRBJ1-2; a weak D match, TRBD1 (5 bases). This CDR3 is 13 amino acids long. Germline loops: CDR1 SGHTA, CDR2 FQGTGA. V was cut by 5 bases and J by 14 bases, with 21 bases left in between. The CDR3 bases are TGTGCCAGCAGCCCAATAGGCGGGGGTTGGAGGACCTTC. Protein: CASSPIGGGWRTF.

The gene calls are TRBV29-1 and TRBJ2-1; 16 positions match TRBD2. Germline V CDR1 and CDR2: SQVTM, ANQGSEA. The CDR3 loop spans 16 amino acids. The V segment lost 6 bases and the J segment 9 bases; nucleotides outside the gene matches: 11. CDR3 amino acids: CSVEGLAGGAVSEQFF. CDR3 sequence (DNA): TGCAGCGTCGAGGGACTAGCGGGAGGGGCGGTTTCTGAGCAGTTCTTC.

Concerning this clone: The same CDR3 also results from other DNA sequences found in this sample. This chain joins TRBV19 and TRBJ1-1, with D possibly being TRBD1 (6 bases). Germline CDR1 and CDR2: LNHDA and SQIVND (reference sequence). This CDR3 has 14 amino acids. V was shortened by 4 bases and J by 1 base, with 10 bases between the two germline ends. The CDR3 sequence: CASSRRGGNTEAFF. In nucleotides, the CDR3 is TGTGCCAGTAGTAGAAGGGGGGGGAACACTGAAGCTTTCTTT.

On this clone itself: A much more abundant neighbour one base away suggests this may be a read error. The CDR3 here is CASSRSGTDYGYTF. In DNA, the CDR3 is TGTGCCAGCAGCCGTTCCGGGACAGACTATGGCTACACCTTC. The chain uses TRBV7-9 and TRBJ1-2; 7 nucleotides line up with TRBD1. Germline values: CDR1 SEHNR, CDR2 FQNEAQ (reference sequence). V lost 5 bases to trimming and J lost 3 bases; unmatched junction nucleotides: 6. CDR3 length: 14 amino acids.

This chain uses TRBV10-2 with TRBJ1-1, with D possibly being TRBD1 (6 bases). Germline V gene sequence: CDR1 WSHSY, CDR2 SAAADI. Deletions cut 3 bases from V and 4 bases from J, with 9 bases between. This CDR3 is built from 13 residues. The CDR3: CASSDRGITEAFF. As DNA, the CDR3 is TGCGCCAGCAGTGACAGGGGCATCACTGAAGCTTTCTTT.

CDR3 bases: TGTGCCAGCAGTTTGGACTCTGAAAAACTGTTTTTT. Its translation is CASSLDSEKLFF. This sequence joins TRBV7-9 and TRBJ1-4; D uncertain. This CDR3 has 12 residues. V lost 6 bases, J lost 7 bases, and 9 bases lay in between. The germline gives CDR1 SEHNR, CDR2 FQNEAQ (reference sequence).

This clone was observed once. This chain uses TRBV5-8 with TRBJ1-1; tentatively, D is TRBD1 (6 bases). Germline V gives CDR1 SGHTS, CDR2 YDEGEE. The CDR3 is made up of 14 amino acids. V lost 0 bases to trimming and J lost 6 bases, with 12 bases between them. The CDR3 region has the DNA TGTGCCAGCAGCTTGGTAAACAGGGCCGCTGAAGCTTTCTTT. Protein product: CASSLVNRAAEAFF.

The genes are TRBV7-3 and TRBJ1-1; D remains ambiguous. This CDR3 has 13 residues. V was trimmed by 1 base and J by 2 bases, leaving 5 bases between them. In germline, CDR1 is SGHTA, CDR2 FQGTGA. CDR3 in DNA: TGTGCCAGCAGCTTAAACAGTAACACTGAAGCTTTCTTT. This translates into CASSLNSNTEAFF.

The CDR3 region has the DNA TGTGCCTGGAGCGAGGAAACCGGGACAGGGGATGAAAAACTGTTTTTT. Its translation: CAWSEETGTGDEKLFF. The rearrangement links TRBV30 to TRBJ1-4; 10 bases are shared with TRBD1. The CDR3 length is 16 residues. J was trimmed by 6 bases and V by 3 bases; bases with no gene match: 10. Per the germline V gene, CDR1 is GTSNPN and CDR2 is SVGIG (reference sequence).

This clone has a single count. The rearrangement joins TRBV6-5 to TRBJ1-6; 9 nucleotides agree with TRBD1. Per the germline V gene, CDR1 is MNHEY and CDR2 is SVGAGI. The junction had 10 bases not matched to a gene; V was cut back by 11 bases and J by 11 bases. The length of the CDR3 is 13 residues. The CDR3 nucleotides are TGTGCCGACTGGGACAGGGTCGTTCCACCCCTCCACTTT. This encodes CADWDRVVPPLHF.

The genes are TRBV5-1 and TRBJ2-2; the D is unclear. Germline assignment: CDR1 SGHRS and CDR2 YFSETQ. CDR3 size: 14 residues. The germline V and J ends were trimmed by 4 bases and 7 bases, with 14 bases remaining between them. CDR3 sequence: CASSLEYELGELFF. For the CDR3, the DNA is TGCGCCAGCAGCCTAGAATATGAACTCGGGGAGCTGTTTTTT.

The V and J genes are TRBV7-9 and TRBJ2-5, with 7 bases fitting TRBD1. The CDR3 consists of 15 residues. Germline assignment: CDR1 SEHNR and CDR2 FQNEAQ (reference sequence). The V and J ends lost 4 bases and 7 bases, in that order; junction bases with no gene match: 12. The CDR3 loop is CASSSRQGWIVTQYF. DNA for the CDR3: TGTGCCAGCAGCTCTCGACAGGGTTGGATCGTGACCCAGTACTTC.

J is TRBJ1-4 and V is TRBV19; 10 bases map to TRBD1. Losses at the gene ends were 10 bases for V and 7 bases for J; bases not matched to a gene: 6. Germline V CDR1 and CDR2: LNHDA, SQIVND (reference sequence). The CDR3 covers 13 residues. This CDR3 is CATRTGGSEKLFF. The CDR3, as DNA: TGTGCCACCCGGACAGGGGGAAGTGAAAAACTGTTTTTT.